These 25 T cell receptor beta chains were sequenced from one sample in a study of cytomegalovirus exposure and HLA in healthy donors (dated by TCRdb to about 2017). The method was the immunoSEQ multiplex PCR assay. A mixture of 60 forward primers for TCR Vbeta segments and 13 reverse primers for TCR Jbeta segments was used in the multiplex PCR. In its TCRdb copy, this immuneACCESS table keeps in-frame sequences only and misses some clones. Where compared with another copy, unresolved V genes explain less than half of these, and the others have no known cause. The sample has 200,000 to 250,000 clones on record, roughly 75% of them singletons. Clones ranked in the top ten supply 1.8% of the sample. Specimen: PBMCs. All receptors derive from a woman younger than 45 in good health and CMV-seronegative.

The DNA of the CDR3 is TGTGCCAGCAGCTCAGGGGGCGGTAATGAAAAACTGTTTTTT. It is translated as CASSSGGGNEKLFF. The chain couples TRBV7-2 to TRBJ1-4; 8 positions match TRBD1. Unmatched junction bases numbered 2, after V lost 4 bases and J lost 4 bases. The germline CDR1 and CDR2 sequences are SGHTA and FQGNSA. The CDR3 spans 14 residues.

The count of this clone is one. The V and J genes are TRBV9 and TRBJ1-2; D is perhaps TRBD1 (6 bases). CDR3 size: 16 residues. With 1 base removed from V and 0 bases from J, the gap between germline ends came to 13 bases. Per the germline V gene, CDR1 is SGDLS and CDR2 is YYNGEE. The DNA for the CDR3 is TGTGCCAGCAGCGTATACGGGGACACAGCTAACTATGGCTACACCTTC. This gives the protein CASSVYGDTANYGYTF.

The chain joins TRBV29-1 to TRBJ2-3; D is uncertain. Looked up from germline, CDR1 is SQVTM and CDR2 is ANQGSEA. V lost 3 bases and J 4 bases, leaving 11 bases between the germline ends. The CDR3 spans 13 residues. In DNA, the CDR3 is TGCAGCGTTGATTTCGCGAATTCAGATACGCAGTATTTT. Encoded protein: CSVDFANSDTQYF.

CDR3 region: CASSQDGTGAGYGYTF. CDR3 sequence (DNA): TGTGCCAGCAGCCAAGATGGGACAGGGGCGGGGTATGGCTACACCTTC. This chain joins TRBV7-9 and TRBJ1-2; 10 bases match TRBD1. V lost 5 bases, J lost 5 bases, and 11 bases stayed unmatched. Germline CDR1 reads SEHNR; CDR2 reads FQNEAQ (reference sequence). This CDR3 region has 16 residues.

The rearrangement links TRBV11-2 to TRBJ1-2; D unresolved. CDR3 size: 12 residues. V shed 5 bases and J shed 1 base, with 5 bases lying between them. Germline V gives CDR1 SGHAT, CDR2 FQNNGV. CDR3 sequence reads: CASSPINYGYTF. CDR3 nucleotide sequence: TGTGCCAGCAGCCCAATTAACTATGGCTACACCTTC.

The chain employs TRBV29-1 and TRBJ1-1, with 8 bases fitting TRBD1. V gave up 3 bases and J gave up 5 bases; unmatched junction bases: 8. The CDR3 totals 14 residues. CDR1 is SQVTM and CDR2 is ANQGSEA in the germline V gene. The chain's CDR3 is CSVEGGHRGTEAFF. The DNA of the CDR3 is TGCAGCGTTGAGGGGGGTCACAGGGGGACTGAAGCTTTCTTT.

In DNA form, the CDR3 reads TGTGCCAGTACCAGGGATCCGAACACTGAAGCTTTCTTT. Protein sequence: CASTRDPNTEAFF. This chain links TRBV19 with TRBJ1-1, with D tentatively TRBD1 (5 bases). The CDR3 sequence is 13 residues long. The germline V gene has CDR1 LNHDA and CDR2 SQIVND (reference sequence). Trimming took off 7 bases at V and 1 base at J, with 10 bases between the two ends.

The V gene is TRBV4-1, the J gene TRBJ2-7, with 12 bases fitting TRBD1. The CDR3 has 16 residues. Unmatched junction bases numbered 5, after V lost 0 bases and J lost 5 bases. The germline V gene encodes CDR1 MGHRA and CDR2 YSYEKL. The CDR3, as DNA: TGCGCCAGCAGCCAAGATGGGACAGGGGGCAGGGACGAGCAGTACTTC. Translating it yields CASSQDGTGGRDEQYF.

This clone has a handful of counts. The CDR3 sequence is CASSLGTWNEQFF. DNA of the CDR3: TGTGCCAGCAGCCTCGGGACATGGAATGAGCAGTTCTTC. This sequence joins TRBV4-2 and TRBJ2-1; possibly TRBD1 for D (6 bases). V was cut by 4 bases and J by 7 bases, with 11 bases left in between. From germline, CDR1 is LGHNA and CDR2 YNFKEQ. The CDR3 covers 13 residues.

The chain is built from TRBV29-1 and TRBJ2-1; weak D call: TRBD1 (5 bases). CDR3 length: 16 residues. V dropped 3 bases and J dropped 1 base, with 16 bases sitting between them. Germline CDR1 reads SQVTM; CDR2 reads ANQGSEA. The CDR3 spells CSVEGLAEASYNEQFF. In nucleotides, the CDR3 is TGCAGCGTTGAGGGGCTCGCCGAAGCTTCCTACAATGAGCAGTTCTTC.

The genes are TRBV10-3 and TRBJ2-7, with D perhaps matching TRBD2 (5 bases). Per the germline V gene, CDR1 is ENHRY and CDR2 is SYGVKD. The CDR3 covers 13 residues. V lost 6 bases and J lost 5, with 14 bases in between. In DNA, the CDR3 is TGTGCCATCAGCGAGGGAGAAAACCACGAGCAGTACTTC. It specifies CAISEGENHEQYF.

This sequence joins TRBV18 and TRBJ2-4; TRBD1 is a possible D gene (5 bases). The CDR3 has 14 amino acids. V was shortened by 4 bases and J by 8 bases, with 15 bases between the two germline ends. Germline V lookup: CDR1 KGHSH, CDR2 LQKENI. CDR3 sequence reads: CASSLSVGADIQYF. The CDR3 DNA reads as TGTGCCAGCTCACTCTCGGTTGGGGCGGACATTCAGTACTTC.

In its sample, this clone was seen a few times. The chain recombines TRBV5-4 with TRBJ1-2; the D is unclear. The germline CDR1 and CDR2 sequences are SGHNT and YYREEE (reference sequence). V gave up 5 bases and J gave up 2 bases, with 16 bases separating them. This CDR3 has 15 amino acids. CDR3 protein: CASSYGNNENYGYTF. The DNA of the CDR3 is TGTGCCAGCAGTTACGGGAACAACGAGAACTATGGCTACACCTTC.

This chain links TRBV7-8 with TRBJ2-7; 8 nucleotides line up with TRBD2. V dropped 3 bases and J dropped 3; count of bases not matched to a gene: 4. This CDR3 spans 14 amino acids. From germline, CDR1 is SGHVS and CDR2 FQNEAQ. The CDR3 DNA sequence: TGTGCCAGCAGCTTCCTAGCGGGCCTCTACGAGCAGTACTTC. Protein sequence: CASSFLAGLYEQYF.

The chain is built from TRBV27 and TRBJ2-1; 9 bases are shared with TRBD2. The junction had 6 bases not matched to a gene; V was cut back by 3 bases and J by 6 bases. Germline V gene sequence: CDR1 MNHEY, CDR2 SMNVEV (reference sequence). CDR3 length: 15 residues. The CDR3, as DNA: TGTGCCAGCAGTTTGGCTAGCGGGATGGGCAATGAGCAGTTCTTC. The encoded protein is CASSLASGMGNEQFF.

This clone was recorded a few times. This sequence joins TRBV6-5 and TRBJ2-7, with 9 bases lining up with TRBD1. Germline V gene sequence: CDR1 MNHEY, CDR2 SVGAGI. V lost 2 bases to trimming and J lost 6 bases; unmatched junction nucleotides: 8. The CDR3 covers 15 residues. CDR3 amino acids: CASSYQGQGGVEQYF. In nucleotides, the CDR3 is TGTGCCAGCAGTTACCAGGGACAGGGCGGGGTCGAGCAGTACTTC.

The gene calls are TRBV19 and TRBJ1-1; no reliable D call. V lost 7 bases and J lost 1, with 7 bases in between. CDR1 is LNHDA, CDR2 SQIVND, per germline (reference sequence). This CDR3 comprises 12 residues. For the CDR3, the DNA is TGTGCCAGTACACACCCGAACACTGAAGCTTTCTTT. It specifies CASTHPNTEAFF.

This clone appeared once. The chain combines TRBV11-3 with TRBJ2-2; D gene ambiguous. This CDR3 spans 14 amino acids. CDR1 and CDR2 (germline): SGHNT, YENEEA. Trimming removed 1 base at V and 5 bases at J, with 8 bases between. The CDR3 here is CASSLVGQTGELFF. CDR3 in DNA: TGTGCCAGCAGCTTAGTTGGGCAGACCGGGGAGCTGTTTTTT. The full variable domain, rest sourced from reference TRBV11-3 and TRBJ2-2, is EAGVVQSPRYKIIEKKQPVAFWCNPISGHNTLYWYLQNLGQGPELLIRYENEEAVDDSQLPKDRFSAERLKGVDSTLKIQPAELGDSAVYLCASSLVGQTGELFFGEGSRLTVL.

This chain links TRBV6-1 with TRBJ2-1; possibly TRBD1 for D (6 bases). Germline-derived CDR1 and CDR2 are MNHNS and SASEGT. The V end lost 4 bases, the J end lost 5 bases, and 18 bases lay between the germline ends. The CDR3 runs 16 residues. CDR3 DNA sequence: TGTGCCAGCAGTGGAAAGAGCGGAAGGGGGAACAATGAGCAGTTCTTC. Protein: CASSGKSGRGNNEQFF.

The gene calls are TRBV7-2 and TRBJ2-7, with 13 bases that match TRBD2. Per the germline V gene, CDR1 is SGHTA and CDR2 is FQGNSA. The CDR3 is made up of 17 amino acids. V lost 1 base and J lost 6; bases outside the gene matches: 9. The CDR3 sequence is CASSLEGQTSGGFEQYF. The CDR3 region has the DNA TGTGCCAGCAGCTTAGAGGGCCAGACTAGCGGGGGGTTCGAGCAGTACTTC. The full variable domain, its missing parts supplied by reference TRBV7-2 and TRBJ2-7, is GAGVSQSPSNKVTEKGKDVELRCDPISGHTALYWYRQSLGQGLEFLIYFQGNSAPDKSGLPSDRFSAERTGGSVSTLTIQRTQQEDSAVYLCASSLEGQTSGGFEQYFGPGTRLTVT.

CDR3: CASSVLADSYNEQFF. CDR3 DNA: TGTGCCAGCAGCGTTCTAGCTGATTCCTACAATGAGCAGTTCTTC. The chain recombines TRBV9 with TRBJ2-1; D perhaps matches TRBD2 (5 bases). CDR1 is SGDLS and CDR2 is YYNGEE in the germline V gene. V lost 2 bases, J lost 1 base, and 10 bases lay in between. The CDR3 length is 15 residues.

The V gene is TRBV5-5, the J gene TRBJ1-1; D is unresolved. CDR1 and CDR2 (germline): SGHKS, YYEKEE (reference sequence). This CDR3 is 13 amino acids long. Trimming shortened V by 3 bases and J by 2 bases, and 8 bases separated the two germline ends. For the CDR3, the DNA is TGTGCCAGCAGCTCTCCAGGAAACACTGAAGCTTTCTTT. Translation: CASSSPGNTEAFF.

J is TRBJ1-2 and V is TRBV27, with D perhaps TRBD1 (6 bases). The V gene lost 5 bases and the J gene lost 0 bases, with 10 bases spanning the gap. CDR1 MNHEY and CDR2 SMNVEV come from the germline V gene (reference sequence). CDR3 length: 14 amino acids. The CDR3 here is CASSPRTANYGYTF. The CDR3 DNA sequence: TGTGCCAGCAGTCCCCGGACAGCTAACTATGGCTACACCTTC.

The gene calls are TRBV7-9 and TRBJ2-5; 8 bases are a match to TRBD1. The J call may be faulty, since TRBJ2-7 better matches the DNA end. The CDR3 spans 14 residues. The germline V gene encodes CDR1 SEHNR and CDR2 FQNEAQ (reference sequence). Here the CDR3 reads CASRRHQGAAEQYF. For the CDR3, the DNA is TGTGCCAGCAGACGCCACCAGGGGGCCGCCGAGCAGTACTTC.

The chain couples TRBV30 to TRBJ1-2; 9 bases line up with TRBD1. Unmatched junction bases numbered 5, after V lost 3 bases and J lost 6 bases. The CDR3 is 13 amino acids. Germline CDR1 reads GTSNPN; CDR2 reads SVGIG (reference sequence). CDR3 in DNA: TGTGCCTGGAGGGGCCGACAGGGGGATGGCTACACCTTC. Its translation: CAWRGRQGDGYTF.